This entry is about one TCR beta chain. Its target is not known. This sample stems from a study of human versus mouse CDR3 diversity and MHC coevolution. Study-wide background: Samples had between roughly 5.5 x 10^6 and 1.8 x 10^7 valid reads. Regarding the study as a whole: On average, humans showed more CDR3 deletions and insertions than mice.

Measured with immunoSEQ multiplex PCR; TCRdb has only the in-frame clones, and not every one. Here the sample spans about 81,000 clones, just over 90% being singletons. Naive CD4 T cells were sorted as CD45RO-negative, CD62L-positive. CDR1 is GTSNPN and CDR2 is SVGIG in the germline V gene (reference sequence). CDR3 length equals 14 residues. Trimming removed 4 bases at V and 5 bases at J, with 14 bases between. The J gene is TRBJ2-2, the V gene TRBV30; weak D call: TRBD1 (5 bases). The specimen sequenced was naive CD4+ T cells from blood. Noted subset: CD45RO-negative CD62L-positive naive CD4 T cells. The TCR originated in a person aged 30-69 years in good health. The CDR3 protein is CAWITYRSTGELFF. The CDR3 bases are TGTGCCTGGATTACTTACAGGTCGACCGGGGAGCTGTTTTTT.